This T cell receptor (beta chain) comes out of a study of long-term antiretroviral therapy in people with HIV. Study-level information: The 2015 immediate-ART recommendation came about a decade after the earliest samples.

This was the immunoSEQ v3.0 assay at survey level. Using immunoSEQ multiplex PCR, the repertoire was profiled, and TCRdb retains in-frame clones only, with some absent. The sample has about 28,000 clones; around four fifths are singletons. Concerning this clone itself: Antigen specificity is unknown.

This CDR3 is built from 13 residues. Germline CDR1 and CDR2: MNHNS and SASEGT. J gave up 2 bases and V 4 bases, and 1 base lay outside the gene matches. Overall study results and limits: Clones expanded before ART dominated the repertoire at all time points.

The content of samples before DNA extraction was about 1-11 million cryopreserved PBMC. The source of this sequence is a young man with HIV. The sequencing here drew on unsorted PBMCs, taken 2.7 to 2.9 years after starting antiretroviral therapy. V usage is TRBV6-1 and J usage is TRBJ1-2, with 7 bases matching TRBD1. CDR3 nucleotides: TGTGCCAGCAGTGGACAGGGAAACTATGGCTACACCTTC. Protein product: CASSGQGNYGYTF.